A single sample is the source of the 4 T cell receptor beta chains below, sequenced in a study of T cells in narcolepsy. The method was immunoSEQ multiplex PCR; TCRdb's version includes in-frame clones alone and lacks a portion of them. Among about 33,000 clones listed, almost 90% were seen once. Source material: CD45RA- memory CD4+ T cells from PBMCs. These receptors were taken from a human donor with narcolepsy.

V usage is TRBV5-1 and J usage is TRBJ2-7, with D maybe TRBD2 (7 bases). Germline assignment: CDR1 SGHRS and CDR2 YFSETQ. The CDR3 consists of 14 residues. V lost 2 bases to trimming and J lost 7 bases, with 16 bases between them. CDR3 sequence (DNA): TGCGCCAGCAGCTTTGAGGGGGGGCCTCGGGAGCAGTACTTC. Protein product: CASSFEGGPREQYF.

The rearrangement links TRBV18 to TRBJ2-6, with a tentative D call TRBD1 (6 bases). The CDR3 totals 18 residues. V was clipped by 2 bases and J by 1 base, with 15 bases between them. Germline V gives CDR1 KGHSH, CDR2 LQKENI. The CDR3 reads CASSPNNRVQSGANVLTF. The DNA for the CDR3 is TGTGCCAGCTCACCAAATAACAGGGTACAATCTGGGGCCAACGTCCTGACTTTC.

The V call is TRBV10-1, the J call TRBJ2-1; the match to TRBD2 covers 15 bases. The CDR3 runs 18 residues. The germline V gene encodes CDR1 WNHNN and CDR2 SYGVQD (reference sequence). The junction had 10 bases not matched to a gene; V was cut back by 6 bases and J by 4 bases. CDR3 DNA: TGCGCCAGCAGGGAGCACTCCGGACTAGCGGGGGGGTACAATGAGCAGTTCTTC. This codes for CASREHSGLAGGYNEQFF.

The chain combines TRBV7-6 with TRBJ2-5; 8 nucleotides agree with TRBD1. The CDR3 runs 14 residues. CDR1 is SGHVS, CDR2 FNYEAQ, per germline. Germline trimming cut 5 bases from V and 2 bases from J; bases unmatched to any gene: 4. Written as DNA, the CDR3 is TGTGCCAGCAGCCCGAGACAGGGGCAAGAGACCCAGTACTTC. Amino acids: CASSPRQGQETQYF.